This T cell receptor beta chain was sequenced during a study of control samples from healthy donors and cancer patients. Sequencing used immunoSEQ multiplex PCR; TCRdb keeps in-frame clones, though not all of them. The table shows about 40,000 clones, with about 89% occurring only once. The CDR3 runs 14 residues. The V gene lost 4 bases and the J gene lost 6 bases, with 16 bases spanning the gap. Germline values: CDR1 SGHDT, CDR2 YYEEEE. V usage is TRBV5-6 and J usage is TRBJ1-1; possibly TRBD1 for D (5 bases). Material: PBMCs. The sequence derives from a woman between 55 and 75 years old with lung cancer. CDR3 bases: TGTGCCAGCAGCCAACCTCCCGGGGCCGCTGAAGCTTTCTTT. Residues: CASSQPPGAAEAFF.